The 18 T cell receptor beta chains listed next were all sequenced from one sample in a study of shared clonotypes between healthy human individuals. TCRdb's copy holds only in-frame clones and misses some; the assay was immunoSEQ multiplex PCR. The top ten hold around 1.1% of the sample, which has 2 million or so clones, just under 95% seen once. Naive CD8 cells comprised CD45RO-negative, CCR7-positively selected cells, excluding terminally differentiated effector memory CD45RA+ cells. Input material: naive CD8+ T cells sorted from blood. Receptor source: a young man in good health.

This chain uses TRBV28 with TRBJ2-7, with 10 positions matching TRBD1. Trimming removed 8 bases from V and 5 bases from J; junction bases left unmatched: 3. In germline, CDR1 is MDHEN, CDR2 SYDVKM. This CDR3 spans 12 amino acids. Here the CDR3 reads CASRDRGHEQYF. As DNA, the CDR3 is TGTGCCAGCCGGGACAGGGGCCACGAGCAGTACTTC.

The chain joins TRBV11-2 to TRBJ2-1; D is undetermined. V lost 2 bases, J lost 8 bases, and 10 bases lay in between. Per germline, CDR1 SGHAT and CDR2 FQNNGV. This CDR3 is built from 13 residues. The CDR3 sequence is CASSLRHLHEQFF. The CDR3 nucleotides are TGTGCCAGCAGCTTACGTCACCTCCATGAGCAGTTCTTC.

The DNA for the CDR3 is TGTGCCAGCAGTTACTCGGCACTAGCCACCTACAATGAGCAGTTCTTC. The encoded protein is CASSYSALATYNEQFF. The rearrangement uses TRBV6-5 and TRBJ2-1; D perhaps matches TRBD2 (6 bases). The CDR3 sequence is 16 residues long. Trimming removed 0 bases from V and 2 bases from J, with 11 bases in between. Looked up from germline, CDR1 is MNHEY and CDR2 is SVGAGI.

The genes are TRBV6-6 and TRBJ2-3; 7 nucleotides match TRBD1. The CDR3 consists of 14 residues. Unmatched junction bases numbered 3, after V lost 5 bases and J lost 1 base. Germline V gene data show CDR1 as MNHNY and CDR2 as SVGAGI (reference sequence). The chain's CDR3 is CASSPGTGTDTQYF. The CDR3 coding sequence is TGTGCCAGCAGTCCGGGGACAGGCACAGATACGCAGTATTTT.

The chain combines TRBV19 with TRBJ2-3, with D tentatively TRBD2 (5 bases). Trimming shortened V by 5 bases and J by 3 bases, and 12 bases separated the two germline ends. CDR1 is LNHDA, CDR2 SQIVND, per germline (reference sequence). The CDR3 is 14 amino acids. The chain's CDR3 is CASSYEEVTDTQYF. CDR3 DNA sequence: TGTGCCAGTAGTTACGAGGAGGTAACAGATACGCAGTATTTT.

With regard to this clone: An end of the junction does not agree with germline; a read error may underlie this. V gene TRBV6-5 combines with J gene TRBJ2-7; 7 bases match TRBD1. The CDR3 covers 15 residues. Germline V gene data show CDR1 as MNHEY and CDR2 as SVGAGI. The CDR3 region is CASIYWTGLSYEQYF. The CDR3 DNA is TGTGCCAGCATTTACTGGACAGGCCTTTCCTACGAGCAGTACTTC.

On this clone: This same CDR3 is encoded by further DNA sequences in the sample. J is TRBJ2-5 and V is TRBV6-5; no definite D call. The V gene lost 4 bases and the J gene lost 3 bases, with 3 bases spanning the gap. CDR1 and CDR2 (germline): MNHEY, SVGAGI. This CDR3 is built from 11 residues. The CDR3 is CASSSEETQYF. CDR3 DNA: TGTGCCAGCAGTTCCGAAGAGACCCAGTACTTC.

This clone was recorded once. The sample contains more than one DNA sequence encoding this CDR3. CDR3 DNA: TGTGCCAGCAGCCCACGCGGCTCCTACGAGCAGTACTTC. Amino acids: CASSPRGSYEQYF. The rearrangement joins TRBV7-9 to TRBJ2-7; no clear D. CDR3 length equals 13 residues. V lost 5 bases and J 0 bases, leaving 8 bases between the germline ends. Germline CDR1 SEHNR, CDR2 FQNEAQ (reference sequence).

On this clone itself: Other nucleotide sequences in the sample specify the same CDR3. The CDR3 region is CASSQAPSYEQYF. CDR3 nucleotides: TGCGCCAGCAGCCAAGCCCCTTCCTACGAGCAGTACTTC. V usage is TRBV4-3 and J usage is TRBJ2-7, with D hard to call. Trimming pared 1 base from V and 1 base from J, leaving 5 bases between. Germline values: CDR1 LGHNA, CDR2 YSLEER. The CDR3 runs 13 residues.

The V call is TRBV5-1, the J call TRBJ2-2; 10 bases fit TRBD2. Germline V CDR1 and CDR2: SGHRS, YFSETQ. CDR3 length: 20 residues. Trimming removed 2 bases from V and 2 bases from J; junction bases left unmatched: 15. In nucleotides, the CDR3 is TGCGCCAGCAGCTTACCCGAAAATGGAGCGGGAGGGCCCAACACCGGGGAGCTGTTTTTT. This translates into CASSLPENGAGGPNTGELFF.

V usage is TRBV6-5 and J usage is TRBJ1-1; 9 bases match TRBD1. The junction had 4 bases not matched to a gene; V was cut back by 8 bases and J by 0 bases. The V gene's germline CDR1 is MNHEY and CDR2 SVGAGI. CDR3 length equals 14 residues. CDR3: CASRDRDMNTEAFF. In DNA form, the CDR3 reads TGTGCCAGCCGGGACAGGGATATGAACACTGAAGCTTTCTTT.

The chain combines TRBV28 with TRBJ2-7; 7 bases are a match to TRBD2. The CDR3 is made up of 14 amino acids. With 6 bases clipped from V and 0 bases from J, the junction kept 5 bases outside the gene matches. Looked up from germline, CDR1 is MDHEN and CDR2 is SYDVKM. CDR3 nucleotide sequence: TGTGCCAGCAGCCAAGCGGGAAGCTCCTACGAGCAGTACTTC. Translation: CASSQAGSSYEQYF.

The CDR3 is CASSYGQGRYNEQFF. In nucleotides, the CDR3 is TGTGCCAGCAGTTATGGACAGGGGCGATACAATGAGCAGTTCTTC. This chain joins TRBV6-6 and TRBJ2-1, with TRBD1 matching 9 bases. Germline V CDR1 and CDR2: MNHNY, SVGAGI (reference sequence). J was trimmed by 4 bases and V by 3 bases; bases with no gene match: 4. This CDR3 has 15 residues.

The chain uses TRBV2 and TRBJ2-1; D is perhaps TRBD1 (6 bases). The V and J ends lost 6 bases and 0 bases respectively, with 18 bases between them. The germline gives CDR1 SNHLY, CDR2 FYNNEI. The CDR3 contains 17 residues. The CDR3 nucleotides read TGTGCCAGCAGCCAACCGATTAAGGGGGTCTCCTACAATGAGCAGTTCTTC. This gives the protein CASSQPIKGVSYNEQFF. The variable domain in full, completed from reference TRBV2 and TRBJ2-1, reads EPEVTQTPSHQVTQMGQEVILRCVPISNHLYFYWYRQILGQKVEFLVSFYNNEISEKSEIFDDQFSVERPDGSNFTLKIRSTKLEDSAMYFCASSQPIKGVSYNEQFFGPGTRLTVL.

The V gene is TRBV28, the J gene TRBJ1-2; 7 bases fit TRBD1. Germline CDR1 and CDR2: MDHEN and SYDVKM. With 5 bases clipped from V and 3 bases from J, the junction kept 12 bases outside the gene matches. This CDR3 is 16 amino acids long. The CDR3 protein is CASSLTGEGGDYGYTF. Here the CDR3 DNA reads TGTGCCAGCAGTCTTACAGGGGAGGGAGGAGACTATGGCTACACCTTC.

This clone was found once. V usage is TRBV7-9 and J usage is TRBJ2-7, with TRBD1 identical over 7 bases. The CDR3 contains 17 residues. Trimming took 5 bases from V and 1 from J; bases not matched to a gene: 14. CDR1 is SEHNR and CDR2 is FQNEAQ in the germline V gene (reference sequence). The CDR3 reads CASSPGVIGDSSYEQYF. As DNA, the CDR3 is TGTGCCAGCAGCCCAGGGGTCATAGGGGACAGTTCCTACGAGCAGTACTTC.

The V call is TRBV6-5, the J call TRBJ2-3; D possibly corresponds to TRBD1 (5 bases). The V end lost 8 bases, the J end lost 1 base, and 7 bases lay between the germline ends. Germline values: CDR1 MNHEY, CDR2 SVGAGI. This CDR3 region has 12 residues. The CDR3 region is CASGAGTDTQYF. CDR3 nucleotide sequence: TGTGCCAGCGGGGCAGGCACAGATACGCAGTATTTT.

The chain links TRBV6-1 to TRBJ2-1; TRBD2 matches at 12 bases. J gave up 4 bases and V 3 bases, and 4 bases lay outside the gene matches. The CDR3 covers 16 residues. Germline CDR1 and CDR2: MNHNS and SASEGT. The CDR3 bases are TGTGCCAGCAGTGATCTTACTAGCGGGAGGTACAATGAGCAGTTCTTC. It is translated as CASSDLTSGRYNEQFF.